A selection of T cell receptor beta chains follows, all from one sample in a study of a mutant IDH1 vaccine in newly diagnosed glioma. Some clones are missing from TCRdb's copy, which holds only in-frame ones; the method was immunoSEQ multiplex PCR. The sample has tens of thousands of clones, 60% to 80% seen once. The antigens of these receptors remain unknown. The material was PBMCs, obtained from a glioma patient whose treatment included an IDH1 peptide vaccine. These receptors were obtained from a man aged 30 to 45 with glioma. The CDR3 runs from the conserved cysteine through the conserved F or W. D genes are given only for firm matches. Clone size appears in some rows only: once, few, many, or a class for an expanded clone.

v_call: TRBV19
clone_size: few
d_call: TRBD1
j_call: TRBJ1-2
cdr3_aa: CASSGRTGGFYGYTF
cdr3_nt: TGTGCCAGTAGTGGGCGGACAGGGGGCTTCTATGGCTACACCTTC

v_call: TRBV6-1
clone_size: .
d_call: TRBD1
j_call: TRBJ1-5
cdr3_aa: CASSETLQGADQPQHF
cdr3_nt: TGTGCCAGCAGTGAAACCCTTCAGGGGGCCGATCAGCCCCAGCATTTT

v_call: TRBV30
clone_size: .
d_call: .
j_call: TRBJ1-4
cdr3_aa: CAWGWGANEKLFF
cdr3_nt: TGTGCCTGGGGTTGGGGAGCTAATGAAAAACTGTTTTTT

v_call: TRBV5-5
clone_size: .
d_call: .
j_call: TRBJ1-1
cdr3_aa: CASSVGTNMNTEAFF
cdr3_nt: TGTGCCAGCAGCGTCGGGACAAACATGAACACTGAAGCTTTCTTT

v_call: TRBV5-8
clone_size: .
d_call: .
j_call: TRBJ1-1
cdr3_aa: CASSTWGFTEAFF
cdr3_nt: TGTGCCAGCAGCACATGGGGATTCACTGAAGCTTTCTTT

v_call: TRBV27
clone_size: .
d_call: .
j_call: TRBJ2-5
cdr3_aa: CASTRGSGETQYF
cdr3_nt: TGTGCCAGCACCCGAGGAAGCGGGGAGACCCAGTACTTC

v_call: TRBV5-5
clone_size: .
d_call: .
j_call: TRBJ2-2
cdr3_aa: CASSLDAGAWELFF
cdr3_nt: TGTGCCAGCAGCTTGGATGCGGGGGCATGGGAGCTGTTTTTT

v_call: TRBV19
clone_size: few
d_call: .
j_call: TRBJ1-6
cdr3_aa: CASSGGQWSSYNSPLHF
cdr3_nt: TGTGCCAGTAGCGGGGGGCAATGGAGCTCCTATAATTCACCCCTCCACTTT

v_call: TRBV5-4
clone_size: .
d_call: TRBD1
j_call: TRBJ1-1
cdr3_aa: CASSLAGQGFNTEAFF
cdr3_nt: TGTGCCAGCAGCTTGGCAGGACAGGGGTTTAACACTGAAGCTTTCTTT

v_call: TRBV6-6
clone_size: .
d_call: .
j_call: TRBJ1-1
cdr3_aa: CASSYSENTEAFF
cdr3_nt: TGTGCCAGCAGTTACAGCGAGAACACTGAAGCTTTCTTT

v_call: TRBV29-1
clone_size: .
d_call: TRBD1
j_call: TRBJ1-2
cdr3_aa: CSVEDTGTGGGYGYTF
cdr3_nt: TGCAGCGTTGAAGATACCGGGACAGGGGGCGGCTATGGCTACACCTTC

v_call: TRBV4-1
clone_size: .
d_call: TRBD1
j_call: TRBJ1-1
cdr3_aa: CASSQGQGRHTEAFF
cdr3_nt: TGCGCCAGCAGCCAAGGACAGGGCCGTCACACTGAAGCTTTCTTT

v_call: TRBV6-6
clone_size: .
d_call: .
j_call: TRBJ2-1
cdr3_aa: CASSYPGTPEANEQFF
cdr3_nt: TGTGCCAGCAGTTACCCCGGGACCCCCGAGGCCAATGAGCAGTTCTTC

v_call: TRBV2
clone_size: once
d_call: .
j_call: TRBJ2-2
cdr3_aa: CASSTGEDGELFF
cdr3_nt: TGTGCCAGCAGTACAGGGGAGGACGGGGAGCTGTTTTTT

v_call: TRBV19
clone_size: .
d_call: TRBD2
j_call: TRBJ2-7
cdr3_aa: CASSIPLTSGTYEQYF
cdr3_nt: TGTGCCAGTAGTATCCCCTTGACTAGCGGCACCTACGAGCAGTACTTC

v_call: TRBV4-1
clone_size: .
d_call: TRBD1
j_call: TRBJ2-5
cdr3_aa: CASSDTGAAETQYF
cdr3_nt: TGCGCCAGCAGCGATACAGGGGCCGCAGAGACCCAGTACTTC

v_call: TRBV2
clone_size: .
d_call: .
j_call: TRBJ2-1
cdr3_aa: CASSAKSSYNEQFF
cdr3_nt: TGTGCCAGCAGTGCCAAAAGCTCCTACAATGAGCAGTTCTTC

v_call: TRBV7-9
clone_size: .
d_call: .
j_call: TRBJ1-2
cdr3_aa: CASSLGAAERDYTF
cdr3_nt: TGTGCCAGCAGCTTAGGGGCAGCCGAAAGAGACTACACCTTC

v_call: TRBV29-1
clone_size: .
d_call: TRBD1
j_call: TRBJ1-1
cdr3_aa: CSVGDRQDTEAFF
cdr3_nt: TGCAGCGTTGGGGACAGGCAAGACACTGAAGCTTTCTTT

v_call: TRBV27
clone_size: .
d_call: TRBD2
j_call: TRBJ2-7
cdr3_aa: CASSFGLAEPYEQYF
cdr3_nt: TGTGCCAGCAGTTTTGGACTAGCCGAGCCCTACGAGCAGTACTTC

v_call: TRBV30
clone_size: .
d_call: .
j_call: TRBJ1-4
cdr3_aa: CACYREVEEKLFF
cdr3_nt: TGTGCCTGCTACAGGGAAGTTGAGGAAAAACTGTTTTTT

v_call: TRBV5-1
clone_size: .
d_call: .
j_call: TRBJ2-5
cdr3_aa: CASSPRDTSETQYF
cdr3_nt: TGCGCCAGCAGCCCCCGGGACACATCAGAGACCCAGTACTTC

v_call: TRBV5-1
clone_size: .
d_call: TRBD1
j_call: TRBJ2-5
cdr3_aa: CASSLLTGSETQYF
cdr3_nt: TGCGCCAGCAGCTTGTTGACAGGGTCGGAGACCCAGTACTTC

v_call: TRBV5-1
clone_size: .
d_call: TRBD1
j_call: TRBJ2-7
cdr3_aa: CASSRTGEVGYEQYF
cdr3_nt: TGCGCCAGCAGCAGGACAGGGGAAGTTGGCTACGAGCAGTACTTC

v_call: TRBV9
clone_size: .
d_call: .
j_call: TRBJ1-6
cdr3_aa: CASSSRGSSYNSPLHF
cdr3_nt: TGTGCCAGCAGCTCCCGCGGGAGCTCCTATAATTCACCCCTCCACTTT

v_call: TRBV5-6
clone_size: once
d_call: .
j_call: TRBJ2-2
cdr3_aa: CASSFWGSNTGELFF
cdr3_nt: TGTGCCAGCAGCTTCTGGGGTTCGAACACCGGGGAGCTGTTTTTT

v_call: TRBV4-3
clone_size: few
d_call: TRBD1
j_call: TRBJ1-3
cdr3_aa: CASSQYTGDGNTIYF
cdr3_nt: TGCGCCAGCAGCCAATACACAGGGGATGGAAACACCATATATTTT

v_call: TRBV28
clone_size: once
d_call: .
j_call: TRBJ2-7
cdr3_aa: CASSLPYEQYF
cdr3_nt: TGTGCCAGCAGCCTTCCCTACGAGCAGTACTTC

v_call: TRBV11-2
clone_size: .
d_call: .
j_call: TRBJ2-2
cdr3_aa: CASSLGRSDTGELFF
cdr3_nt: TGTGCCAGCAGCTTAGGGAGGAGCGACACCGGGGAGCTGTTTTTT

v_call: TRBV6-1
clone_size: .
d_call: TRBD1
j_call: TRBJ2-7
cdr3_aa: CASRPGQGMGEQYF
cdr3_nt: TGTGCCAGCAGACCGGGACAGGGTATGGGGGAGCAGTACTTC

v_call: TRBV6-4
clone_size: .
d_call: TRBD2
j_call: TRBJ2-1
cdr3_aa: CASSDSTSGGHEQFF
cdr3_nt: TGTGCCAGCAGTGACTCTACTAGCGGGGGTCATGAGCAGTTCTTC

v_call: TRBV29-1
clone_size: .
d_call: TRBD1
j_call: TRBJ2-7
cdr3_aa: CSVANRPGQGAKEQYF
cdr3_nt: TGCAGCGTCGCCAATAGACCGGGACAGGGAGCCAAGGAGCAGTACTTC

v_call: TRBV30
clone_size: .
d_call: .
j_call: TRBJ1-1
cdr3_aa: CAWRTSSWNTEAFF
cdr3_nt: TGTGCCTGGAGGACCAGCTCCTGGAACACTGAAGCTTTCTTT

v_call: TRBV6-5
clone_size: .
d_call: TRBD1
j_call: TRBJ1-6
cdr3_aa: CASRNRGTPLHF
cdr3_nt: TGTGCCAGCAGAAACAGGGGTACACCCCTCCACTTT

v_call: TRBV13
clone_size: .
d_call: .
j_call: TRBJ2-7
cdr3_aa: CASSFTTESEQYF
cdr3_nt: TGTGCCAGCAGCTTTACGACAGAATCCGAGCAGTACTTC

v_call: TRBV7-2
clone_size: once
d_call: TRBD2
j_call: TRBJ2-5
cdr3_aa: CASSLVGTSSRETQYF
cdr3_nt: TGTGCCAGCAGCTTAGTCGGGACTAGCAGCAGGGAGACCCAGTACTTC

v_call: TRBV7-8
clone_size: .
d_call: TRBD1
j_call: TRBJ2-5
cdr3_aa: CASSNQGVGETQYF
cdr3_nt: TGTGCCAGCAGTAACCAGGGGGTGGGAGAGACCCAGTACTTC

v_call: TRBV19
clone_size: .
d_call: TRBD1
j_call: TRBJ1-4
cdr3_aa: CASSPGQGDYEKLFF
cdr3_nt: TGTGCCAGTAGTCCGGGACAGGGGGATTATGAAAAACTGTTTTTT

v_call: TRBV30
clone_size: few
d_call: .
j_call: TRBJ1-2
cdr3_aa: CAWTPGPSSGYTF
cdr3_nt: TGTGCCTGGACCCCCGGGCCGTCTAGTGGCTACACCTTC

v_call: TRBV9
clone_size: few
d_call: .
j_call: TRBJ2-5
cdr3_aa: CASSVGDYQETQYF
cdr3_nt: TGTGCCAGCAGCGTAGGGGACTACCAAGAGACCCAGTACTTC

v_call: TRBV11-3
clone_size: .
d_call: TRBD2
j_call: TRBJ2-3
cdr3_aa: CASSGGYGLAASTQYF
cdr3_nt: TGTGCCAGCAGCGGGGGTTACGGACTAGCGGCCTCCACGCAGTATTTT

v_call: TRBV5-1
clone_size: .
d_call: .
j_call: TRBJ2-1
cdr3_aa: CASSLIHNEQFF
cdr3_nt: TGCGCCAGCAGCTTGATCCACAATGAGCAGTTCTTC

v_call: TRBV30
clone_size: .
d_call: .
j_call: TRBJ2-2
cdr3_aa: CASLWLNTGELFF
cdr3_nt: TGTGCCTCCCTTTGGCTGAACACCGGGGAGCTGTTTTTT

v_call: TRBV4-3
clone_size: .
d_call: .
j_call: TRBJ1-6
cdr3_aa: CASSLIPGPGNSPLHF
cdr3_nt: TGCGCCAGCAGCCTTATCCCGGGTCCAGGGAATTCACCCCTCCACTTT

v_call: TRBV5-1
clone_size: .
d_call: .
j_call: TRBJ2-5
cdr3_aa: CASSSNTGQAETQYF
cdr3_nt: TGCGCCAGCAGTTCGAATACGGGACAAGCGGAGACCCAGTACTTC

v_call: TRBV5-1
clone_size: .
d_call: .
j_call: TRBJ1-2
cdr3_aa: CASTPGPNYGYTF
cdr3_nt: TGCGCCAGCACCCCGGGCCCGAACTATGGCTACACCTTC

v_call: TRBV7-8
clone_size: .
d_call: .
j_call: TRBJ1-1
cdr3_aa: CASSLRETTEAFF
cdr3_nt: TGTGCCAGCAGCTTACGCGAGACCACTGAAGCTTTCTTT

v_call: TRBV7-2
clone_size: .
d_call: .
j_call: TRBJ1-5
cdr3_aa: CASSLAGGNQPQHF
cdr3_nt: TGTGCCAGCAGCTTAGCGGGAGGGAATCAGCCCCAGCATTTT

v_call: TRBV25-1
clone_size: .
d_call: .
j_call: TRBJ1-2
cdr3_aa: CASSQEIGYTF
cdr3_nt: TGTGCCAGCAGTCAAGAGATTGGCTACACCTTC

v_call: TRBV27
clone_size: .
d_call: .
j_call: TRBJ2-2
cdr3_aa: CASSFKGTNTGELFF
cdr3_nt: TGTGCCAGCAGTTTCAAGGGGACCAACACCGGGGAGCTGTTTTTT